This entry lists 4 T cell receptor beta chains sequenced from one sample in a study of blood T cell repertoires in COVID-19. Assay used: immunoSEQ multiplex PCR; TCRdb lists only in-frame clones, some missing. The sample carries 65,000 to 90,000 clones, 84% recorded once. Sequencing was performed on peripheral blood. Source of these receptors: a human donor in a cohort sampled during active COVID-19.

This sequence joins TRBV5-6 and TRBJ2-5; TRBD2 matches 9 bases. V lost 3 bases, J lost 5 bases, and 8 bases stayed unmatched. This CDR3 has 15 residues. Germline V gene sequence: CDR1 SGHDT, CDR2 YYEEEE. CDR3 coding DNA: TGTGCCAGCAGCTCTTCAGCGGGACTAGCCGAGACCCAGTACTTC. Its protein is CASSSSAGLAETQYF.

V is TRBV7-9 and J is TRBJ2-1; 7 bases map to TRBD2. The germline V gene has CDR1 SEHNR and CDR2 FQNEAQ (reference sequence). The CDR3 is 16 residues long. V shed 0 bases, J shed 3 bases, and the junction held 5 bases outside the gene matches. The CDR3 DNA follows: TGTGCCAGCAGCTTAGCGTGGAGCGGGGTCTACAATGAGCAGTTCTTC. Protein sequence: CASSLAWSGVYNEQFF. The variable domain in full, with the rest retrieved from reference TRBV7-9 and TRBJ2-1, is DTGVSQNPRHKITKRGQNVTFRCDPISEHNRLYWYRQTLGQGPEFLTYFQNEAQLEKSRLLSDRFSAERPKGSFSTLEIQRTEQGDSAMYLCASSLAWSGVYNEQFFGPGTRLTVL.

J is TRBJ2-3 and V is TRBV27; D is perhaps TRBD1 (7 bases). The CDR3 consists of 15 residues. Germline assignment: CDR1 MNHEY and CDR2 SMNVEV (reference sequence). Trimming left V 6 bases short and J 5 bases short, with 18 bases between. CDR3 residues: CASSGYQGGGDTQYF. Written as DNA, the CDR3 is TGTGCCAGCAGCGGATATCAGGGGGGAGGAGATACGCAGTATTTT.

The rearrangement links TRBV9 to TRBJ1-4, with TRBD1 matching over 8 bases. This CDR3 is 16 amino acids long. CDR1 is SGDLS, CDR2 YYNGEE, per germline. J was trimmed by 0 bases and V by 3 bases; bases with no gene match: 4. The CDR3 DNA reads as TGTGCCAGCAGCGCCGGGACAGGAGCAACTAATGAAAAACTGTTTTTT. Its protein is CASSAGTGATNEKLFF.